What follows are 25 T cell receptor beta chains derived from one specimen sequenced in a study of cytomegalovirus exposure and HLA in healthy donors. PCR amplification relied on 60 Vbeta primers (plus 13 Jbeta primers). The repertoire was sequenced with immunoSEQ multiplex PCR; TCRdb's copy has only in-frame clones and lacks some. Among roughly 150,000 clones listed, 70% to 85% were seen once. The sample taken for sequencing was PBMCs. The receptors stem from a woman aged 45-65 years in good health and CMV-seropositive.

V is TRBV29-1 and J is TRBJ2-6; 7 nucleotides align to TRBD2. Germline CDR1 reads SQVTM; CDR2 reads ANQGSEA. V shed 4 bases, J shed 1 base, and the junction held 13 bases outside the gene matches. The CDR3 has 18 residues. CDR3 in DNA: TGCAGCGTTGTCAGTCAACATGGGAGGGGTTCTGGGGCCAACGTCCTGACTTTC. Translating it yields CSVVSQHGRGSGANVLTF.

V gene TRBV7-8 combines with J gene TRBJ1-5; 9 bases agree with TRBD1. Trimming removed 3 bases from V and 7 bases from J; junction bases left unmatched: 4. The CDR3 length is 14 residues. Germline CDR1 and CDR2: SGHVS and FQNEAQ. CDR3 residues: CASSLQQGAQPQHF. The CDR3 DNA reads TGTGCCAGCAGCTTGCAACAGGGGGCACAGCCCCAGCATTTT.

This clone appeared once. The J gene is TRBJ2-5, the V gene TRBV28; possibly TRBD1 for D (6 bases). Trimming took off 6 bases at V and 5 bases at J, with 19 bases between the two ends. This CDR3 region has 15 residues. Germline values: CDR1 MDHEN, CDR2 SYDVKM. This CDR3 is CASSPKTGQQETQYF. DNA for the CDR3: TGTGCCAGCAGCCCAAAGACAGGCCAGCAGGAGACCCAGTACTTC.

This sequence joins TRBV15 and TRBJ1-1; TRBD1 matches 10 bases. The CDR3 contains 15 residues. CDR1 LNHNV and CDR2 YYDKDF come from the germline V gene (reference sequence). The trim removed 2 bases at V and 5 bases at J, leaving 5 bases unmatched. CDR3 protein: CATSRRQGAWTEAFF. The CDR3, as DNA: TGTGCCACCAGCAGACGACAGGGGGCATGGACTGAAGCTTTCTTT.

V is TRBV5-4 and J is TRBJ1-1; 10 bases agree with TRBD1. Germline lookup yields CDR1 SGHNT and CDR2 YYREEE (reference sequence). The CDR3 loop spans 15 amino acids. V lost 0 bases to trimming and J lost 5 bases; unmatched junction nucleotides: 4. The CDR3 is CASSLEWTGGTEAFF. The CDR3 bases are TGTGCCAGCAGCTTGGAGTGGACAGGGGGGACTGAAGCTTTCTTT.

V is TRBV5-4 and J is TRBJ2-7; a weak D match, TRBD2 (5 bases). Germline assignment: CDR1 SGHNT and CDR2 YYREEE (reference sequence). The V gene lost 5 bases and the J gene lost 1 base, with 13 bases spanning the gap. The CDR3 consists of 14 residues. The CDR3 sequence: CASSIGSPSYEQYF. CDR3 DNA: TGTGCCAGCAGTATAGGGAGTCCTTCCTACGAGCAGTACTTC.

This chain uses TRBV13 with TRBJ2-7, with 7 bases that match TRBD1. Trimming cost V 1 base and J 9 bases; bases outside gene matches: 12. CDR1 is PRHDT, CDR2 FYEKMQ, per germline (reference sequence). The CDR3 spans 15 residues. CDR3 in amino acids: CASSLEATGNLGQYF. CDR3 DNA sequence: TGTGCCAGCAGCTTAGAGGCGACAGGGAATTTGGGGCAGTACTTC.

This sequence joins TRBV30 and TRBJ2-2, with TRBD1 matching over 7 bases. Germline CDR1 and CDR2: GTSNPN and SVGIG (reference sequence). V lost 5 bases, J lost 3 bases, and 6 bases stayed unmatched. The CDR3 is 14 residues long. The CDR3: CAWAGDSYTGELFF. CDR3 nucleotides: TGTGCCTGGGCCGGGGACAGTTACACCGGGGAGCTGTTTTTT.

This CDR3 is CASSSPRGNTEAFF. The DNA of the CDR3 is TGTGCCAGCAGTTCCCCGCGGGGGAACACTGAAGCTTTCTTT. The rearrangement joins TRBV27 to TRBJ1-1, with D uncertain. From germline, CDR1 is MNHEY and CDR2 SMNVEV (reference sequence). The CDR3 is made up of 14 amino acids. V gave up 4 bases and J gave up 1 base, with 10 bases separating them.

This clone was seen just once. The rearrangement joins TRBV27 to TRBJ2-2; D unclear. The ends were cut back, 3 bases at V and 4 bases at J, with 9 bases in the middle. Per the germline V gene, CDR1 is MNHEY and CDR2 is SMNVEV (reference sequence). The CDR3 covers 14 residues. CDR3 sequence reads: CASSLNSRTGELFF. For the CDR3, the DNA is TGTGCCAGCAGTTTGAACAGTCGCACCGGGGAGCTGTTTTTT.

The V gene is TRBV5-1, the J gene TRBJ2-5; TRBD1 agrees at 11 bases. The CDR3 is 16 amino acids. Per germline, CDR1 SGHRS and CDR2 YFSETQ. Unmatched junction bases numbered 6, after V lost 0 bases and J lost 5 bases. CDR3 in amino acids: CASSLGRTGGSETQYF. In DNA, the CDR3 is TGCGCCAGCAGCTTGGGCCGGACAGGGGGCTCGGAGACCCAGTACTTC.

This clone was observed a single time. This rearrangement joins TRBV7-7 to TRBJ2-2; 7 nucleotides agree with TRBD2. J lost 0 bases, V lost 5 bases, and 6 bases had no gene match. The length of the CDR3 is 16 residues. CDR1 SSHAT and CDR2 FNYEAQ come from the germline V gene (reference sequence). CDR3 loop: CASSLGRGPNTGELFF. CDR3 bases: TGTGCCAGCAGCCTAGGGAGGGGACCGAACACCGGGGAGCTGTTTTTT.

To note about this clone: Distinct nucleotide sequences in the sample also encode this CDR3. J is TRBJ2-7 and V is TRBV11-2; TRBD2 is a possible D gene (5 bases). V lost 1 base, J lost 2 bases, and 6 bases lay in between. Germline-derived CDR1 and CDR2 are SGHAT and FQNNGV. The CDR3 consists of 13 residues. The CDR3 region has the DNA TGTGCCAGCAGCTTAGCGGGGACCTACGAGCAGTACTTC. This encodes CASSLAGTYEQYF. The full variable domain, completed using reference TRBV11-2 and TRBJ2-7, is EAGVAQSPRYKIIEKRQSVAFWCNPISGHATLYWYQQILGQGPKLLIQFQNNGVVDDSQLPKDRFSAERLKGVDSTLKIQPAKLEDSAVYLCASSLAGTYEQYFGPGTRLTVT.

The genes are TRBV30 and TRBJ2-3, with 10 bases aligning to TRBD2. J gave up 2 bases and V 2 bases, and 7 bases lay outside the gene matches. This CDR3 contains 16 residues. Germline V CDR1 and CDR2: GTSNPN, SVGIG (reference sequence). The CDR3 sequence is CAWSRGLAKSTDTQYF. CDR3 sequence (DNA): TGTGCCTGGAGTAGGGGACTAGCGAAATCCACAGATACGCAGTATTTT.

The V call is TRBV6-1, the J call TRBJ2-2; TRBD1 agrees at 10 bases. Germline-derived CDR1 and CDR2 are MNHNS and SASEGT. This CDR3 has 15 residues. V was clipped by 7 bases and J by 5 bases; unmatched bases: 7. CDR3 amino acids: CASTGQGMGTGELFF. The CDR3 region has the DNA TGTGCCAGCACGGGACAGGGGATGGGGACCGGGGAGCTGTTTTTT.

CDR3 region: CASTQGGAAGTQYF. CDR3 coding DNA: TGTGCCAGCACCCAAGGGGGGGCGGCAGGTACGCAGTATTTT. The gene calls are TRBV2 and TRBJ2-3; D possibly corresponds to TRBD2 (7 bases). Germline CDR1 SNHLY, CDR2 FYNNEI. This CDR3 contains 14 residues. V was pared by 7 bases and J by 8 bases, with 19 bases between.

The V call is TRBV30, the J call TRBJ2-3; D remains ambiguous. This CDR3 has 13 amino acids. The germline gives CDR1 GTSNPN, CDR2 SVGIG (reference sequence). With 2 bases removed from V and 10 bases from J, the gap between germline ends came to 16 bases. CDR3 residues: CAWSSGDFPSQYF. The CDR3 nucleotides read TGTGCCTGGAGTTCTGGCGACTTCCCATCGCAGTATTTT.

J is TRBJ1-1 and V is TRBV29-1; no reliable D call. The CDR3 loop spans 10 amino acids. Germline CDR1 SQVTM, CDR2 ANQGSEA. With 4 bases removed from V and 4 bases from J, the gap between germline ends came to 4 bases. This chain's CDR3 is CSVAGTEAFF. The CDR3, as DNA: TGCAGCGTTGCGGGCACTGAAGCTTTCTTT.

This chain links TRBV18 with TRBJ2-7; D possibly corresponds to TRBD1 (6 bases). The germline gives CDR1 KGHSH, CDR2 LQKENI. V was cut by 5 bases and J by 2 bases, with 10 bases left in between. The CDR3 runs to 13 residues. Here the CDR3 DNA reads TGTGCCAGCTCAAGGGGGAAGGCCTACGAGCAGTACTTC. The encoded protein is CASSRGKAYEQYF.

The V call is TRBV7-8, the J call TRBJ2-7; 8 nucleotides agree with TRBD1. V was pared by 5 bases and J by 0 bases, with 6 bases of the junction left unmatched. There are 15 residues in the CDR3. CDR1 and CDR2 from the germline V gene are SGHVS and FQNEAQ. Here the CDR3 reads CASSPRTGSSYEQYF. Here the CDR3 DNA reads TGTGCCAGCAGCCCTCGGACAGGGAGCTCCTACGAGCAGTACTTC.

The chain uses TRBV15 and TRBJ1-4; D is uncertain. The CDR3 spans 17 residues. V was shortened by 2 bases and J by 7 bases, with 20 bases between the two germline ends. Germline CDR1 and CDR2: LNHNV and YYDKDF (reference sequence). The CDR3 here is CATSRNTFFETGEKLFF. CDR3 sequence (DNA): TGTGCCACCAGCAGAAATACTTTTTTCGAAACGGGTGAAAAACTGTTTTTT.

The CDR3 DNA reads TGTGCCAGCAGCTTGGGACAGGACCGCTACGAGCAGTACTTC. Translated: CASSLGQDRYEQYF. The rearrangement uses TRBV5-5 and TRBJ2-7, with D maybe TRBD1 (6 bases). This CDR3 is built from 14 residues. CDR1 is SGHKS and CDR2 is YYEKEE in the germline V gene (reference sequence). The germline V and J ends were trimmed by 0 bases and 3 bases, with 10 bases remaining between them.

The V gene is TRBV19, the J gene TRBJ2-3, with D perhaps TRBD1 (6 bases). Germline assignment: CDR1 LNHDA and CDR2 SQIVND (reference sequence). The V and J ends lost 8 bases and 1 base respectively, with 13 bases between them. This CDR3 region has 14 residues. CDR3 protein: CASGRDIRTDTQYF. The CDR3 DNA sequence: TGTGCCAGTGGCCGGGACATACGCACAGATACGCAGTATTTT.

The CDR3 sequence: CASSLAGSPLHF. CDR3 sequence (DNA): TGTGCCAGCAGCTTAGCCGGTTCACCCCTCCACTTT. The chain is built from TRBV7-2 and TRBJ1-6; D ambiguous. V was clipped by 0 bases and J by 9 bases, with 3 bases between them. The CDR3 runs to 12 residues. The V gene's germline CDR1 is SGHTA and CDR2 FQGNSA.

This chain links TRBV19 with TRBJ1-5; D is ambiguous. V was clipped by 0 bases and J by 4 bases, with 4 bases between them. This CDR3 region has 13 residues. Germline CDR1 and CDR2: LNHDA and SQIVND (reference sequence). The CDR3 nucleotides read TGTGCCAGTAGTATAGATCCGAATCAGCCCCAGCATTTT. Its translation: CASSIDPNQPQHF.